Listed below are T cell receptor beta chains from one sample, sequenced in a study of identical twins. From the 5' RACE reads, TCRdb called clonotypes with MiXCR, one entry per CDR3 protein. In the table there are approximately 620,000 distinct CDR3 sequences, 8.6% of which are singletons. These sequences were also reported in another study, on yellow fever vaccine responses in identical twins.

The material sequenced was PBMCs. These receptors were taken from a woman aged 18-35 years in good health. The CDR3 runs from the conserved cysteine through the conserved F or W. A D gene is named only where the DNA matches it firmly. Clone size is not always given. Where it is, it says once, few, many or a class for expanded clones.

D: NA
size: NA
J: TRBJ2-4
V: TRBV28
CDR3: CASSTVLARNIQYF
DNA: TGTGCCAGCAGTACGGTGCTAGCCAGAAACATTCAGTACTTC

D: NA
size: NA
J: TRBJ2-7
V: TRBV5-6
CDR3: CARGAGRLSYEQYF
DNA: TGTGCCAGGGGCGCTGGGCGCCTCTCCTACGAGCAGTACTTC

D: TRBD2
size: many
J: TRBJ2-5
V: TRBV12-3/TRBV12-4
CDR3: CASTLGGARVQETQYF
DNA: TGTGCCAGCACCCTGGGAGGGGCACGAGTCCAAGAGACCCAGTACTTC

D: NA
size: few
J: TRBJ2-7
V: TRBV27
CDR3: CASSFFGAPYEQYF
DNA: TGTGCCAGCAGTTTTTTTGGAGCCCCCTACGAGCAGTACTTC

D: TRBD2
size: many
J: TRBJ2-7
V: TRBV13
CDR3: CASSFGVLAGGREQYF
DNA: TGTGCCAGCAGCTTCGGTGTACTAGCGGGAGGGAGGGAGCAGTACTTC

D: NA
size: few
J: TRBJ2-2
V: TRBV20-1
CDR3: CSARISGNTGELFF
DNA: TGCAGTGCTAGAATCTCAGGGAACACCGGGGAGCTGTTTTTT

D: NA
size: NA
J: TRBJ2-3
V: TRBV11-2
CDR3: CASSLVEVGGQDTQYF
DNA: TGTGCCAGCAGCTTAGTGGAAGTTGGAGGGCAAGATACGCAGTATTTT

D: NA
size: NA
J: TRBJ1-1
V: TRBV4-1
CDR3: CASSHLGVFPGEAFF
DNA: TGCGCCAGCAGCCACTTAGGAGTCTTCCCCGGCGAAGCTTTCTTT

D: NA
size: many
J: TRBJ2-3
V: TRBV5-1
CDR3: CASSLVLGGSTDTQYF
DNA: TGCGCCAGCAGCTTGGTGCTTGGTGGAAGCACAGATACGCAGTATTTT

D: NA
size: many
J: TRBJ1-5
V: TRBV5-6
CDR3: CASSRRGLSNQPQHF
DNA: TGTGCCAGCAGCAGGAGAGGTCTGAGCAATCAGCCCCAGCATTTT

D: NA
size: NA
J: TRBJ2-6
V: TRBV3-1
CDR3: CASSQVVMQHRSGANVLSF
DNA: TGTGCCAGCAGCCAAGTCGTTATGCAACACCGCTCTGGGGCCAACGTCCTGTCTTTC

D: NA
size: few
J: TRBJ2-3
V: TRBV4-1
CDR3: CASSPVGIGTDTQYF
DNA: TGCGCCAGCAGCCCGGTGGGGATCGGGACAGATACGCAGTATTTT

D: NA
size: NA
J: TRBJ2-1
V: TRBV6-5
CDR3: CASSYIRGRGSNEQFF
DNA: TGTGCCAGCAGTTATATAAGGGGGAGGGGGTCAAATGAGCAGTTCTTC

D: NA
size: NA
J: TRBJ2-6
V: TRBV12-3/TRBV12-4
CDR3: CASSELRESNVLTF
DNA: TGTGCCAGCAGTGAACTCCGGGAGTCAAACGTCCTGACTTTC

D: NA
size: few
J: TRBJ1-1
V: TRBV29-1
CDR3: CSVEEVEAFF
DNA: TGCAGCGTTGAAGAAGTTGAAGCTTTCTTT

D: TRBD2
size: many
J: TRBJ2-3
V: TRBV5-1
CDR3: CASKPGGSTDTQYF
DNA: TGCGCCAGCAAGCCGGGGGGTAGCACAGATACGCAGTATTTT

D: NA
size: NA
J: TRBJ2-3
V: TRBV7-2
CDR3: CASSLGEGLTDTQYF
DNA: TGTGCCAGCAGCTTAGGTGAGGGGCTCACAGATACGCAGTATTTT

D: TRBD1
size: NA
J: TRBJ2-3
V: TRBV28
CDR3: CASSPTRTGYTDTQYF
DNA: TGTGCCAGCAGTCCCACTAGGACAGGATACACAGATACGCAGTATTTT

D: NA
size: NA
J: TRBJ2-7
V: TRBV6-2/TRBV6-3
CDR3: CASSSPSRSSYEQYF
DNA: TGTGCCAGCAGTTCGCCGTCCCGCAGCTCCTACGAGCAGTACTTC

D: NA
size: few
J: TRBJ2-7
V: TRBV9
CDR3: CASSPTSPYEQYF
DNA: TGTGCCAGCAGCCCGACCTCGCCATACGAGCAGTACTTC

D: NA
size: NA
J: TRBJ2-7
V: TRBV7-9
CDR3: CASSLGAERGYEQYF
DNA: TGTGCCAGCAGCTTAGGGGCGGAGAGAGGTTACGAGCAGTACTTC

D: NA
size: NA
J: TRBJ2-3
V: TRBV27
CDR3: CASRRAGGTDTQYF
DNA: TGTGCCAGCAGAAGAGCTGGTGGCACAGATACGCAGTATTTT

D: TRBD1
size: NA
J: TRBJ2-6
V: TRBV23-1
CDR3: CASSQDRVGTSGANVLTF
DNA: TGCGCCAGCAGTCAAGACAGGGTGGGGACCTCTGGGGCCAACGTCCTGACTTTC

D: NA
size: NA
J: TRBJ2-7
V: TRBV29-1
CDR3: CSVEVGEANSYEQYF
DNA: TGCAGCGTTGAAGTGGGGGAGGCCAACTCCTACGAGCAGTACTTC

D: NA
size: few
J: TRBJ2-7
V: TRBV28
CDR3: CASSFWDGLNEQYF
DNA: TGTGCCAGCAGTTTTTGGGACGGTCTTAACGAGCAGTACTTC

D: TRBD2
size: many
J: TRBJ2-5
V: TRBV29-1
CDR3: CSVEDPGLAGGSQETQYF
DNA: TGCAGCGTTGAAGACCCGGGACTAGCGGGAGGTTCCCAAGAGACCCAGTACTTC

D: NA
size: NA
J: TRBJ2-7
V: TRBV19
CDR3: CASSRTLDYEQYF
DNA: TGTGCCAGTAGTCGGACTCTTGACTACGAGCAGTACTTC

D: NA
size: few
J: TRBJ2-2
V: TRBV20-1
CDR3: CSARESGDTGELFF
DNA: TGCAGTGCTAGAGAGTCTGGTGACACCGGGGAGCTGTTTTTT

D: NA
size: NA
J: TRBJ2-3
V: TRBV28
CDR3: CASRVTRTDTQYF
DNA: TGTGCCAGCAGGGTTACTAGGACAGATACGCAGTATTTT

D: NA
size: many
J: TRBJ2-2
V: TRBV5-1
CDR3: CASSLEGGSGELFF
DNA: TGCGCCAGCAGCTTGGAAGGAGGGTCCGGGGAGCTGTTTTTT

D: TRBD2
size: few
J: TRBJ2-1
V: TRBV20-1
CDR3: CSARDWASGSGEQFF
DNA: TGCAGTGCTAGAGATTGGGCTAGCGGGAGCGGTGAGCAGTTCTTC

D: NA
size: few
J: TRBJ1-6
V: TRBV27
CDR3: CASSLGRHTYNSPLHF
DNA: TGTGCCAGCAGTTTGGGCAGGCACACCTATAATTCACCCCTCCACTTT

D: NA
size: NA
J: TRBJ2-5
V: TRBV10-3
CDR3: CAIKPRVGETQYF
DNA: TGTGCCATCAAACCGCGGGTGGGAGAGACCCAGTACTTC

D: NA
size: few
J: TRBJ1-2
V: TRBV2
CDR3: CASSDTGSDGYTF
DNA: TGTGCCAGCAGTGACACCGGGTCTGATGGCTACACCTTC

D: NA
size: NA
J: TRBJ2-3
V: TRBV25-1
CDR3: CASSELGVMGTDTQYF
DNA: TGTGCCAGCAGTGAATTGGGAGTGATGGGCACAGATACGCAGTATTTT

D: NA
size: many
J: TRBJ2-7
V: TRBV20-1
CDR3: CSAQGYEQYF
DNA: TGCAGTGCTCAGGGTTACGAGCAGTACTTC

D: TRBD1
size: few
J: TRBJ2-1
V: TRBV25-1
CDR3: CASSVVGQVVEQFF
DNA: TGTGCCAGCAGTGTCGTCGGACAGGTGGTTGAGCAGTTCTTC

D: NA
size: NA
J: TRBJ2-7
V: TRBV6-2/TRBV6-3
CDR3: CASSYSGTREYF
DNA: TGTGCCAGCAGTTACTCGGGAACAAGGGAGTACTTC

D: NA
size: many
J: TRBJ2-1
V: TRBV2
CDR3: CASIESPPNEQFF
DNA: TGTGCCAGCATAGAATCTCCTCCGAATGAGCAGTTCTTC

D: TRBD2
size: many
J: TRBJ2-1
V: TRBV6-5
CDR3: CASSYLLAGYEQFF
DNA: TGTGCCAGCAGTTACCTACTAGCGGGGTATGAGCAGTTCTTC

D: TRBD1
size: NA
J: TRBJ2-6
V: TRBV5-1
CDR3: CASSLETGGISGANVLTF
DNA: TGCGCCAGCAGCTTGGAGACAGGGGGGATCTCTGGGGCCAACGTCCTGACTTTC

D: NA
size: NA
J: TRBJ2-3
V: TRBV7-6
CDR3: CASSFIGDTDTQYF
DNA: TGTGCCAGCAGCTTCATAGGTGACACAGATACGCAGTATTTT